This passage covers 18 T cell receptor beta chains from one sample sequenced in a study of T cell responses to AZD1222 COVID-19 vaccine. Some clones are missing from TCRdb's copy, which holds only in-frame ones; the method was immunoSEQ multiplex PCR. The sample includes roughly 170,000 clones, about 90% of them seen just once. The sample consisted of peripheral blood, taken on day 0 of AZD1222 vaccination. These TCRs come from an adult in good health.

The V and J genes are TRBV7-2 and TRBJ2-1; D call uncertain. The CDR3 is 13 residues long. Looked up from germline, CDR1 is SGHTA and CDR2 is FQGNSA. Trimming pared 1 base from V and 10 bases from J, leaving 11 bases between. Written as DNA, the CDR3 is TGTGCCAGCAGCTTAGGTCTGGGGAAGGAGCAGTTCTTC. It is translated as CASSLGLGKEQFF.

This sequence joins TRBV4-2 and TRBJ1-3; D may be TRBD1 (6 bases). Germline V CDR1 and CDR2: LGHNA, YNFKEQ. This CDR3 spans 16 amino acids. With 2 bases removed from V and 4 bases from J, the gap between germline ends came to 15 bases. In nucleotides, the CDR3 is TGTGCCAGCAGCCAATTTGCTACAGGGATCGGAAACACCATATATTTT. It codes for CASSQFATGIGNTIYF.

The V and J genes are TRBV5-8 and TRBJ1-2, with TRBD1 matching 9 bases. This CDR3 has 15 residues. V lost 4 bases to trimming and J lost 3 bases; unmatched junction nucleotides: 7. CDR1 is SGHTS and CDR2 is YDEGEE in the germline V gene. The CDR3 region has the DNA TGTGCCAGCAGCGATTACAGGGGGCGTTACTATGGCTACACCTTC. This translates into CASSDYRGRYYGYTF.

Remarks on this clone: Other nucleotide sequences in the sample specify the same CDR3. The rearrangement uses TRBV27 and TRBJ2-5, with 8 positions matching TRBD2. CDR1 is MNHEY, CDR2 SMNVEV, per germline (reference sequence). This CDR3 comprises 14 residues. The ends lost 4 bases at V and 5 bases at J; junction bases unmatched: 6. The CDR3 sequence is CASSSGLARETQYF. The CDR3 DNA follows: TGTGCCAGCAGTTCTGGACTAGCACGCGAGACCCAGTACTTC.

The chain employs TRBV10-3 and TRBJ2-1, with no clear D. The germline V and J ends were trimmed by 8 bases and 5 bases, with 19 bases remaining between them. The CDR3 spans 15 residues. CDR1 and CDR2 from the germline V gene are ENHRY and SYGVKD. This CDR3 reads CAISGVGVPDNEQFF. The DNA for the CDR3 is TGTGCCATCTCAGGAGTAGGCGTTCCCGACAATGAGCAGTTCTTC.

CDR3 sequence reads: CASSSQQGTEAFF. The CDR3 DNA reads as TGTGCCAGCAGCTCACAACAGGGGACTGAAGCTTTCTTT. V and J are TRBV14 and TRBJ1-1, with 7 bases lining up with TRBD1. The CDR3 totals 13 residues. Trimming cost V 5 bases and J 5 bases; bases outside gene matches: 5. In germline, CDR1 is SGHDN, CDR2 FVKESK.

The V and J genes are TRBV7-2 and TRBJ1-2; D is undetermined. CDR3 length: 13 residues. CDR1 and CDR2 (germline): SGHTA, FQGNSA. Trimming took off 3 bases at V and 0 bases at J, with 5 bases between the two ends. The DNA for the CDR3 is TGTGCCAGCAGCTTTTCCCCTAACTATGGCTACACCTTC. Translating gives CASSFSPNYGYTF.

This chain uses TRBV7-9 with TRBJ2-3; D is perhaps TRBD1 (7 bases). This CDR3 is 16 amino acids long. V was clipped by 3 bases and J by 0 bases, with 13 bases between them. Per germline, CDR1 SEHNR and CDR2 FQNEAQ (reference sequence). The CDR3: CASSFNRGGSTDTQYF. Written as DNA, the CDR3 is TGTGCCAGCAGCTTCAACAGGGGAGGAAGCACAGATACGCAGTATTTT.

This clone was seen a few times. The J gene is TRBJ2-7, the V gene TRBV7-9; D gene ambiguous. Trimming left V 1 base short and J 3 bases short, with 10 bases between. This CDR3 is built from 14 residues. CDR1 SEHNR and CDR2 FQNEAQ come from the germline V gene (reference sequence). The CDR3 region is CASSLDGPIYEQYF. CDR3 in DNA: TGTGCCAGCAGCTTAGATGGGCCCATCTACGAGCAGTACTTC.

The CDR3 spells CASSQGLRAFF. The CDR3 DNA reads as TGTGCCAGCAGCCAGGGCCTTCGGGCTTTCTTT. The J gene is TRBJ1-1, the V gene TRBV3-1 (or the pseudogene TRBV3-2); D not certain. V dropped 3 bases and J dropped 11 bases, with 10 bases sitting between them. This CDR3 spans 11 amino acids. Germline loops: CDR1 LGHDT, CDR2 YNNKEL (reference sequence).

This rearrangement joins TRBV24-1 to TRBJ2-1, with 10 positions matching TRBD1. This CDR3 is built from 15 residues. From germline, CDR1 is KGHDR and CDR2 SFDVKD. V lost 2 bases and J lost 8; bases outside the gene matches: 5. This CDR3 is CATSDWDRGPHEQFF. The CDR3, as DNA: TGTGCCACCAGTGATTGGGACAGGGGACCCCATGAGCAGTTCTTC.

The chain recombines TRBV3-1 (or the pseudogene TRBV3-2) with TRBJ1-2; D is unclear. V was shortened by 1 base and J by 5 bases, with 8 bases between the two germline ends. This CDR3 is 13 amino acids long. Germline loops: CDR1 LGHDT, CDR2 YNNKEL (reference sequence). The CDR3 loop is CASSQGSSYGYTF. The CDR3, as DNA: TGTGCCAGCAGCCAAGGCAGTTCTTATGGCTACACCTTC.

The chain recombines TRBV10-1 with TRBJ2-5, with D tentatively TRBD1 (6 bases). V lost 8 bases and J 5 bases, leaving 18 bases between the germline ends. Germline assignment: CDR1 WNHNN and CDR2 SYGVQD (reference sequence). The CDR3 consists of 14 residues. CDR3 in amino acids: CASSRSVGAETQYF. In DNA form, the CDR3 reads TGCGCCAGCTCCCGAAGCGTGGGGGCTGAGACCCAGTACTTC.

This clone occurred a few times. The chain recombines TRBV29-1 with TRBJ1-1; perhaps TRBD1 as D (6 bases). Germline CDR1 SQVTM, CDR2 ANQGSEA. V was shortened by 7 bases and J by 1 base, with 10 bases between the two germline ends. The CDR3 extends over 12 amino acids. The CDR3 region is CSARGGNTEAFF. The CDR3 coding sequence is TGCAGCGCCAGGGGAGGGAACACTGAAGCTTTCTTT.

The chain joins TRBV5-5 to TRBJ2-2; TRBD1 aligns across 7 bases. The CDR3 has 14 residues. CDR1 is SGHKS, CDR2 YYEKEE, per germline (reference sequence). Losses at the gene ends were 6 bases for V and 1 base for J; bases not matched to a gene: 3. The CDR3 DNA reads TGTGCCAGCAAGGGGGCAGGGAACACCGGGGAGCTGTTTTTT. Translation gives CASKGAGNTGELFF.

The genes are TRBV4-3 and TRBJ1-6; tentatively, D is TRBD1 (6 bases). The germline CDR1 and CDR2 sequences are LGHNA and YSLEER. V lost 1 base and J lost 11, with 15 bases in between. This CDR3 comprises 15 residues. The CDR3 DNA is TGCGCCAGCAGCCAAGTAGGTCGGGGGCAGGCACCCCTCCACTTT. Amino acids: CASSQVGRGQAPLHF.

The chain links TRBV9 to TRBJ2-3; no firm D call. V was trimmed by 0 bases and J by 2 bases, leaving 7 bases between them. The CDR3 length is 14 residues. The germline V gene has CDR1 SGDLS and CDR2 YYNGEE. The CDR3 is CASSVGPFTDTQYF. The CDR3 coding sequence is TGTGCCAGCAGCGTAGGACCCTTCACAGATACGCAGTATTTT.

The chain employs TRBV30 and TRBJ2-7; TRBD1 is a possible D gene (6 bases). Germline CDR1 GTSNPN, CDR2 SVGIG (reference sequence). Trimming took 7 bases from V and 0 from J, leaving 10 bases between them. This CDR3 region has 12 residues. The CDR3 reads CASNRDSYEQYF. For the CDR3, the DNA is TGTGCCTCAAACAGGGACTCCTACGAGCAGTACTTC.